This entry lists 21 T cell receptor beta chains sequenced from one sample in a study of cytomegalovirus exposure and HLA in healthy donors (dated by TCRdb to about 2017). The library was obtained by the immunoSEQ multiplex PCR assay. For the multiplex PCR, a mixture combining 60 forward primers for TCR Vbeta segments and 13 reverse primers for TCR Jbeta segments was used. Imported from immuneACCESS, the table was reduced by TCRdb to in-frame sequences with V and J called. These copies leave out some clones; in studies compared against another copy, an unresolved V gene accounts for under half, and the cause of the remainder is not known. This sample is represented by tens of thousands of clones; 84% of them were singletons. The ten largest account for around 5.6% of the sample. Sequenced sample: PBMCs. These TCRs come from a woman aged 18-30 years in good health and CMV-seropositive.

Comments on this clone: The same CDR3 is also encoded by other DNA sequences in this sample. The rearrangement links TRBV14 to TRBJ2-5; 8 bases line up with TRBD1. Trimming took 4 bases from V and 2 from J; bases not matched to a gene: 3. Germline V CDR1 and CDR2: SGHDN, FVKESK. This CDR3 contains 14 residues. The CDR3 sequence: CASSPRTGQETQYF. The CDR3 nucleotides are TGTGCCAGCAGCCCCCGGACAGGGCAAGAGACCCAGTACTTC.

V and J are TRBV29-1 and TRBJ1-2; maybe TRBD1 (5 bases). Trimming removed 3 bases from V and 5 bases from J, with 13 bases in between. Germline V gene sequence: CDR1 SQVTM, CDR2 ANQGSEA. The CDR3 is 13 amino acids. The CDR3 nucleotides are TGCAGCGTTGACGTCCTAAGGGGATATGGCTACACCTTC. Translating it yields CSVDVLRGYGYTF.

Worth noting for this clone: The junction does not match germline at one end; this may be a read error. The chain couples TRBV7-7 to TRBJ2-5; 8 bases are a match to TRBD2. Germline V gene sequence: CDR1 SSHAT, CDR2 FNYEAQ (reference sequence). The CDR3 loop spans 14 amino acids. The CDR3 protein is CASSELAARETQYF. CDR3 DNA: TGTGCTAGCAGCGAACTAGCGGCGAGGGAGACCCAGTACTTC.

The CDR3 protein is CASSLLGGFTEAFF. CDR3 DNA sequence: TGTGCCAGCAGCTTACTGGGAGGGTTCACTGAAGCTTTCTTT. This rearrangement joins TRBV7-2 to TRBJ1-1; D is uncertain. The V end was cut by 2 bases, the J end by 4 bases, with 11 bases between. The CDR3 has 14 amino acids. The V gene's germline CDR1 is SGHTA and CDR2 FQGNSA.

The chain employs TRBV20-1 and TRBJ2-5; the D gene is possibly TRBD2 (5 bases). Germline CDR1 reads DFQATT; CDR2 reads SNEGSKA (reference sequence). V lost 7 bases and J 7 bases, leaving 13 bases between the germline ends. The CDR3 has 11 amino acids. CDR3 loop: CSVGGEGTQYF. Here the CDR3 DNA reads TGCAGTGTTGGAGGAGAGGGGACCCAGTACTTC.

Here the CDR3 reads CASSEPGGSNTGELFF. The CDR3 DNA is TGTGCCAGCAGCGAGCCAGGGGGATCGAACACCGGGGAGCTGTTTTTT. This chain uses TRBV28 with TRBJ2-2; 7 positions match TRBD1. Germline V gene lookup returns CDR1 MDHEN and CDR2 SYDVKM. The length of the CDR3 is 16 residues. The J segment lost 0 bases and the V segment lost 6 bases, leaving 7 bases of the junction unmatched.

This clone showed up just a few times. The J gene is TRBJ1-1, the V gene TRBV5-6; D unclear. Trimming left V 1 base short and J 0 bases short, with 16 bases between. Germline V gene sequence: CDR1 SGHDT, CDR2 YYEEEE. There are 17 residues in the CDR3. DNA for the CDR3: TGTGCCAGCAGCTTGTTTTCCGGGGTGGGGATGAACACTGAAGCTTTCTTT. It encodes CASSLFSGVGMNTEAFF.

As concerns this clone: The CDR3 end shows no conserved phenylalanine or tryptophan, and so a read error is likely. Because the CDR3's place on the DNA is in doubt, the DNA is left out and the CDR3 is given as listed by TCRdb. Here the CDR3 reads CASSTPGTGRVV. V usage is TRBV21-1 and J usage is TRBJ1-2; the table's D call, TRBD1, was not checked against the DNA. TRBV21-1 is a listed pseudogene. Inclusive of both ends, the CDR3 amounts to 12 amino acids.

The chain carries TRBV7-9 and TRBJ1-5; 10 bases are a match to TRBD1. The V gene end was trimmed by 1 base and the J gene end by 11 bases; junction bases not matched to a gene: 5. The length of the CDR3 is 14 residues. The germline V gene encodes CDR1 SEHNR and CDR2 FQNEAQ (reference sequence). This CDR3 reads CASSLEGGTGAQHF. The CDR3 region has the DNA TGTGCCAGCAGCTTAGAAGGCGGGACAGGGGCCCAGCATTTT. Complete variable domain (other parts from reference TRBV7-9 and TRBJ1-5): DTGVSQNPRHKITKRGQNVTFRCDPISEHNRLYWYRQTLGQGPEFLTYFQNEAQLEKSRLLSDRFSAERPKGSFSTLEIQRTEQGDSAMYLCASSLEGGTGAQHFGDGTRLSIL.

V and J are TRBV2 and TRBJ2-5, with D tentatively TRBD2 (6 bases). The CDR3 contains 13 residues. CDR1 and CDR2 from the germline V gene are SNHLY and FYNNEI. V lost 8 bases to trimming and J lost 5 bases, with 15 bases between them. The CDR3 nucleotides read TGTGCCAGCTTTCACTCCGCGGGGGAGACCCAGTACTTC. Translated: CASFHSAGETQYF. Drawing the rest from reference TRBV2 and TRBJ2-5, the complete variable domain is EPEVTQTPSHQVTQMGQEVILRCVPISNHLYFYWYRQILGQKVEFLVSFYNNEISEKSEIFDDQFSVERPDGSNFTLKIRSTKLEDSAMYFCASFHSAGETQYFGPGTRLLVL.

This clone was detected only a few times. The V and J genes are TRBV28 and TRBJ1-4, with D hard to call. Germline loops: CDR1 MDHEN, CDR2 SYDVKM. The CDR3 length is 15 residues. V dropped 5 bases and J dropped 7 bases, with 17 bases sitting between them. The CDR3 region is CASSGAGVGGEKLFF. The DNA for the CDR3 is TGTGCCAGCAGTGGAGCGGGAGTTGGCGGTGAAAAACTGTTTTTT. The full variable domain, with the rest looked up from reference TRBV28 and TRBJ1-4, is DVKVTQSSRYLVKRTGEKVFLECVQDMDHENMFWYRQDPGLGLRLIYFSYDVKMKEKGDIPEGYSVSREKKERFSLILESASTNQTSMYLCASSGAGVGGEKLFFGSGTQLSVL.

The V and J genes are TRBV5-8 and TRBJ2-5; weak D call: TRBD2 (6 bases). Germline CDR1 SGHTS, CDR2 YDEGEE. V lost 7 bases and J lost 1, with 14 bases in between. This CDR3 has 14 amino acids. CDR3 in DNA: TGTGCCAGCGGATTTAGCGGCGTCCAAGAGACCCAGTACTTC. Its translation is CASGFSGVQETQYF.

The V call is TRBV27, the J call TRBJ2-1; 12 bases fit TRBD2. There are 14 residues in the CDR3. The junction had 5 bases not matched to a gene; V was cut back by 5 bases and J by 9 bases. Per germline, CDR1 MNHEY and CDR2 SMNVEV (reference sequence). CDR3 sequence (DNA): TGTGCCAGCAGTCTCGGACTAGCGGGATCTGAGCAGTTCTTC. The encoded protein is CASSLGLAGSEQFF.

J is TRBJ1-2 and V is TRBV14; D not resolved. The CDR3 is 13 amino acids. Per the germline V gene, CDR1 is SGHDN and CDR2 is FVKESK. V lost 4 bases and J 4 bases, leaving 10 bases between the germline ends. The CDR3 loop is CASSLSVSYGYTF. In DNA, the CDR3 is TGTGCCAGCAGCCTTAGTGTTAGCTATGGCTACACCTTC.

Here the CDR3 reads CAISEGTGALQPQHF. The CDR3, as DNA: TGTGCCATCAGTGAAGGGACAGGGGCCCTCCAGCCCCAGCATTTT. The chain carries TRBV10-3 and TRBJ1-5; 10 nucleotides align to TRBD1. Trimming cost V 3 bases and J 7 bases; bases outside gene matches: 6. The CDR3 covers 15 residues. Germline values: CDR1 ENHRY, CDR2 SYGVKD.

This clone was seen a single time. This sequence joins TRBV5-1 and TRBJ2-3, with D perhaps matching TRBD1 (5 bases). Between the trimmed V and J ends, which lost 6 bases and 5 bases, there was a span of 13 bases. Germline loops: CDR1 SGHRS, CDR2 YFSETQ. The CDR3 sequence is 13 residues long. The CDR3 sequence: CASTPGSIDTQYF. The CDR3 DNA reads as TGCGCCAGCACTCCAGGGTCAATAGATACGCAGTATTTT.

This chain links TRBV12-5 with TRBJ2-5; 9 nucleotides agree with TRBD1. This CDR3 is built from 14 residues. Trimming at V came to 6 bases and at J to 3 bases, leaving 5 bases not matched to a gene. Germline lookup yields CDR1 LGHNT and CDR2 FRNRAP. CDR3 amino acids: CASGPGQGKETQYF. DNA for the CDR3: TGTGCTAGTGGCCCCGGACAGGGGAAAGAGACCCAGTACTTC.

V gene TRBV7-9 combines with J gene TRBJ2-5; D possibly corresponds to TRBD2 (6 bases). The V and J ends lost 6 bases and 7 bases respectively, with 18 bases between them. This CDR3 is built from 14 residues. Per germline, CDR1 SEHNR and CDR2 FQNEAQ (reference sequence). The CDR3 nucleotides read TGTGCCAGCAGTGGTAGGGAGGTGGAGGGGACCCAGTACTTC. Encoded protein: CASSGREVEGTQYF.

The rearrangement joins TRBV5-1 to TRBJ1-2, with D possibly TRBD1 on 6 matching bases. V dropped 0 bases and J dropped 3 bases, with 12 bases sitting between them. The length of the CDR3 is 15 residues. Per the germline V gene, CDR1 is SGHRS and CDR2 is YFSETQ. CDR3 amino acids: CASSLVAGEDYGYTF. CDR3 coding DNA: TGCGCCAGCAGCTTGGTGGCAGGGGAAGACTATGGCTACACCTTC.

V is TRBV7-8 and J is TRBJ2-1; 9 nucleotides match TRBD2. Germline CDR1 is SGHVS and CDR2 is FQNEAQ. J gave up 8 bases and V 2 bases, and 7 bases lay outside the gene matches. The CDR3 runs 15 residues. CDR3 in DNA: TGTGCCAGCAGCTTAAGGCTAGCGGGAACGGATGAGCAGTTCTTC. It codes for CASSLRLAGTDEQFF.

This chain links TRBV28 with TRBJ2-3, with TRBD1 identical over 8 bases. This CDR3 is built from 15 residues. Germline CDR1 is MDHEN and CDR2 is SYDVKM. Trimming removed 5 bases from V and 6 bases from J; junction bases left unmatched: 10. The CDR3 region is CASSRTGSRLDTQYF. In DNA, the CDR3 is TGTGCCAGCAGTCGGACAGGGAGCAGGTTGGATACGCAGTATTTT.